This TCR beta chain was identified in a study of CD8+ T cells in alopecia areata. The study's findings and limits: Sequenced scalp T cells also include alphabeta T cells resident in normal skin. Mice showed TCR sharing more clearly than patients did, possibly owing to HLA. Higher clonality and more expanded CD8+ clones appeared in lesional than normal scalp.

Individuals with alopecia areata gave both lesional scalp punch biopsies and peripheral blood for collection. CDR3 size: 11 residues. Germline assignment: CDR1 GTSNPN and CDR2 SVGIG (reference sequence). Trimming left V 0 bases short and J 10 bases short, with 7 bases between. As the sequencing template, cDNA was produced by extracting RNA and reverse transcribing it. This table comes from immunoSEQ multiplex PCR, and its TCRdb copy is limited to in-frame clones, with some not included. This sample has some 180,000 clones, with roughly 60% found just once. This clone was seen a few times. Antigen specificity is unknown.

The chain has TRBV30 and TRBJ2-1; D ambiguous. Sequencing used CD4+ T cells sorted from blood, obtained at week 0. The TCR originated in a human donor with alopecia areata. The CDR3 sequence: CAWSVLREQFF. CDR3 DNA sequence: TGTGCCTGGAGTGTACTAAGGGAGCAGTTCTTC.